The 10 T cell receptor beta chains given below trace back to one sample, sequenced in a study of CDR3 diversity in severe acne. TCRdb re-derived calls from the PCR reads in MiXCR, one entry per CDR3 protein. The sample records under 100,000 distinct CDR3 sequences, about 52% being singletons. Source material: blood. Receptors were obtained from a male donor in good health, serving as a control.

A word on this clonotype: Mismatch with germline at one junction end may stem from a read error. This sequence joins TRBV11-2 and TRBJ1-2, with D possibly TRBD1 on 6 matching bases. Germline V gene sequence: CDR1 SGHAT, CDR2 FQNNGV. The CDR3 runs 15 residues. CDR3 region: CAGSPPGAGVDGYTF. In DNA form, the CDR3 reads TGTGCCGGCAGCCCTCCCGGGGCAGGGGTCGATGGCTACACCTTC.

This clonotype appeared a few times. The chain carries TRBV20-1 and TRBJ1-3; tentative D call: TRBD1 (5 bases). Germline CDR1 DFQATT, CDR2 SNEGSKA (reference sequence). The CDR3 totals 14 residues. V lost 4 bases and J lost 0, with 10 bases in between. The CDR3 sequence: CSAIQGDSGNTIYF. For the CDR3, the DNA is TGCAGTGCTATTCAGGGAGACTCTGGAAACACCATATATTTT.

V usage is TRBV15 and J usage is TRBJ2-7; TRBD2 aligns across 7 bases. The V and J ends lost 1 base and 6 bases, in that order; junction bases with no gene match: 9. Germline V gene data show CDR1 as LNHNV and CDR2 as YYDKDF (reference sequence). CDR3 length: 15 residues. DNA for the CDR3: TGTGCCACCAGCAGAGGGGGGTCAAGCGGGGTCGAGCAGTACTTC. The encoded protein is CATSRGGSSGVEQYF. Filled out from reference TRBV15 and TRBJ2-7, the complete variable domain reads DAMVIQNPRYQVTQFGKPVTLSCSQTLNHNVMYWYQQKSSQAPKLLFHYYDKDFNNEADTPDNFQSRRPNTSFCFLDIRSPGLGDTAMYLCATSRGGSSGVEQYFGPGTRLTVT.

As for this clonotype: This may arise from a read error, as a much more abundant clone is one base away. The V and J genes are TRBV4-2 and TRBJ2-3; possibly TRBD2 for D (6 bases). This CDR3 has 17 residues. CDR1 and CDR2 from the germline V gene are LGHNA and YNFKEQ. V was clipped by 1 base and J by 3 bases, with 17 bases between them. In DNA, the CDR3 is TGTGCCAGCAGCCAAGGTTGGGGGGAGGCGGGAACAGATACGCAGTATTTT. Encoded protein: CASSQGWGEAGTDTQYF.

This clonotype was seen more than once but under ten times. The chain recombines TRBV20-1 with TRBJ2-5, with D possibly being TRBD2 (5 bases). Looked up from germline, CDR1 is DFQATT and CDR2 is SNEGSKA (reference sequence). The CDR3 loop spans 15 amino acids. With 1 base removed from V and 3 bases from J, the gap between germline ends came to 15 bases. Written as DNA, the CDR3 is TGCAGTGCTAGAGCAGAGCGGCCTCAGAAAGAGACCCAGTACTTC. It specifies CSARAERPQKETQYF.

This clonotype was recorded at least ten times. J is TRBJ2-7 and V is TRBV7-4; D not certain. Germline V CDR1 and CDR2: SGHVT, SQSDAQ. V lost 4 bases and J 3 bases, leaving 22 bases between the germline ends. CDR3 length: 17 residues. The CDR3 is CASSSKSETIVFYEQYF. CDR3 sequence (DNA): TGTGCCAGCAGCTCCAAGTCTGAGACAATCGTTTTCTACGAGCAGTACTTC.

V is TRBV6-4 and J is TRBJ2-3, with 10 nucleotides matching TRBD2. Germline V gene sequence: CDR1 MRHNA, CDR2 SNTAGT. After removal of 4 bases from V and 6 bases from J, the junction contained 4 bases not matched to a gene. CDR3 size: 14 residues. In DNA form, the CDR3 reads TGTGCCAGCAGTGGACTAGCGGGTCTTGATACGCAGTATTTT. It codes for CASSGLAGLDTQYF.

The gene calls are TRBV7-2 and TRBJ2-7; TRBD1 agrees at 9 bases. Germline values: CDR1 SGHTA, CDR2 FQGNSA. With 1 base clipped from V and 5 bases from J, the junction kept 6 bases outside the gene matches. CDR3 size: 15 residues. In DNA form, the CDR3 reads TGTGCCAGCAGCTTAGTAGGACAGGGGTTCCACGAGCAGTACTTC. The encoded protein is CASSLVGQGFHEQYF.

The genes are TRBV25-1 and TRBJ2-2; 7 bases fit TRBD2. This CDR3 is built from 18 residues. Germline values: CDR1 MGHDK, CDR2 SYGVNS. V shed 3 bases, J shed 1 base, and the junction held 11 bases outside the gene matches. The CDR3 sequence is CASSDESLAEMNTGELFF. The CDR3 nucleotides are TGTGCCAGCAGTGATGAGTCGCTAGCGGAGATGAACACCGGGGAGCTGTTTTTT.

This clonotype was counted only a few times. The chain joins TRBV29-1 to TRBJ1-5; no clear D gene. The CDR3 is made up of 12 amino acids. Germline CDR1 reads SQVTM; CDR2 reads ANQGSEA. Trimming took off 0 bases at V and 4 bases at J, with 4 bases between the two ends. The CDR3: CSVEDGNQPQHF. The DNA of the CDR3 is TGCAGCGTTGAAGACGGGAATCAGCCCCAGCATTTT.